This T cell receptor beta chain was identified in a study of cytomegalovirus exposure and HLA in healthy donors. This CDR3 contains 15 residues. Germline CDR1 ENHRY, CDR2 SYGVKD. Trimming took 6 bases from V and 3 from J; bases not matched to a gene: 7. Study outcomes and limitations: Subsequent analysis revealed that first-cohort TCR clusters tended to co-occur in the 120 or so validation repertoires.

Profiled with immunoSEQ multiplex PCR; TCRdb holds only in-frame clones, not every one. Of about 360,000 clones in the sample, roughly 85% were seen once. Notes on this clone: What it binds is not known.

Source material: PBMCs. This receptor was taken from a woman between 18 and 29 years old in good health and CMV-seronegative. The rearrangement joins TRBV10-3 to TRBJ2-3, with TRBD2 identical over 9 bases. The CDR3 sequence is CAIRLAGAETDTQYF. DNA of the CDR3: TGTGCCATCAGATTAGCGGGAGCGGAGACAGATACGCAGTATTTT.